This note documents a single T cell receptor beta chain sequence. The data stem from a study of shared clonotypes between healthy human individuals. The CDR3 consists of 15 residues. Germline V CDR1 and CDR2: SGDLS, YYNGEE. V was pared by 3 bases and J by 9 bases, with 7 bases of the junction left unmatched. Cells designated naive CD8 were CD45RO-negative and were positively selected for CCR7, with terminally differentiated effector memory CD45RA+ cells excluded. Genomic DNA belonging to each subset was distributed in equal measure over several immunoSEQ plates. Sequenced by immunoSEQ multiplex PCR; TCRdb stores in-frame clones only, minus some. Here the sample spans roughly 2.1 million clones, about 93% being singletons.

The chain has TRBV9 and TRBJ2-1, with 12 bases lining up with TRBD1. The origin of this receptor is a man younger than 35 in good health. Some clones in this sample may be carry-over from other donors' samples. The specimen sequenced was naive CD8+ T cells from PBMCs. The CDR3 sequence: CASSGRDRGLVEQFF. CDR3 sequence (DNA): TGTGCCAGCAGCGGCCGGGACAGGGGGCTGGTTGAGCAGTTCTTC.